This TCR beta chain was recorded in a study of response to subunit inactivated influenza vaccine. TCRdb fed the RT-PCR reads into MiXCR, producing one record per CDR3 protein. The table includes fewer than 200,000 distinct CDR3 sequences, around 9.2% detected once. V was clipped by 11 bases and J by 4 bases; unmatched bases: 14. The length of the CDR3 is 17 residues. Germline assignment: CDR1 LGHDT and CDR2 YNNKEL (reference sequence). The chain is built from TRBV3-1 and TRBJ2-1, with 13 bases aligning to TRBD2. The sequence derives from a man in his fifties who received an inactivated influenza vaccine. The sequences come from non-naive T cells sorted from PBMCs, collected on the day of vaccination. For the CDR3, the DNA is TGTGCCTGCTCCCAAGTACAACTAGCGGGGGGGTACAATGAGCAGTTCTTC. This codes for CACSQVQLAGGYNEQFF.